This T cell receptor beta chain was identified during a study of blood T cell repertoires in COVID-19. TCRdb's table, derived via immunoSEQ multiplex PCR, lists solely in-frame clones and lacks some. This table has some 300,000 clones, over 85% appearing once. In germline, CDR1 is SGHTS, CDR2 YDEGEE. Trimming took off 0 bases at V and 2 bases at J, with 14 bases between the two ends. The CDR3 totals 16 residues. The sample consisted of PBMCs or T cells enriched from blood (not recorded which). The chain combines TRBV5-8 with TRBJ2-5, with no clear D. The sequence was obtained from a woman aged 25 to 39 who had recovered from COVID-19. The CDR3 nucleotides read TGTGCCAGCAGCTTGGGCAAGTCCCGCAGGCAAGAGACCCAGTACTTC. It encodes CASSLGKSRRQETQYF.